This T cell receptor beta chain was recorded in a study of T cell responses to AZD1222 COVID-19 vaccine. Per the germline V gene, CDR1 is LNHDA and CDR2 is SQIVND (reference sequence). V trimming: 7 bases; J trimming: 6 bases; junction bases outside the gene matches: 5. This CDR3 comprises 15 residues. Study outcomes and limitations: It was only a handful of AZD1222 recipients who were seropositive at baseline. There were vaccine-associated CD4 TCRs across spike, dominant at 160-218 and 743-854. Sampling that yielded the repertoires occurred only after the peak T cell response.

Sequencing used immunoSEQ multiplex PCR; TCRdb keeps in-frame clones, though not all of them. Among roughly 140,000 clones listed, more than 70% were seen once. With respect to this clone: Its target is unknown.

The sequenced sample was peripheral blood, obtained on day 0 of MenACWY control vaccination. This chain joins TRBV19 and TRBJ2-2; TRBD2 matches at 13 bases. The receptor's source is an adult in good health. This chain's CDR3 is CASTTSGRASGELFF. CDR3 bases: TGTGCCAGTACCACTAGCGGGAGGGCGTCCGGGGAGCTGTTTTTT.